This T cell receptor (beta chain) was obtained from a study of CD8 T cells in Susac syndrome. Random hexamers served to reverse transcribe about 0.45 to 1 ug RNA. TCRdb re-analysed the immunoSEQ multiplex PCR reads in MiXCR, keeping a single row per CDR3 protein. The sample has 71,000 or so distinct CDR3 sequences; 93% are singletons. This clonotype was observed a single time. Germline CDR1 reads LNHDA; CDR2 reads SQIVND (reference sequence). Trimming took 3 bases from V and 4 from J, leaving 15 bases between them. This CDR3 has 15 amino acids. Recently defined diagnostic criteria classed the Susac syndrome patients as definite or probable.

V gene TRBV19 combines with J gene TRBJ1-2; D gene unclear. The source is a human donor with Susac syndrome. Material: CD4+ T cells from PBMCs. The CDR3 coding sequence is TGTGCCAGTAGTATTTTAGGAGCGGCAGGCTATGGCTACACCTTC. It translates to CASSILGAAGYGYTF.